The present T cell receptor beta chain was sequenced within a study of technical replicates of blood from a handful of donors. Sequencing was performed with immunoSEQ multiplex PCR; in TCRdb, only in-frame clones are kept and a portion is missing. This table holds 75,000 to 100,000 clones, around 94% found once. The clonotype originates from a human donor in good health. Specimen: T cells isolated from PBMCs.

This CDR3 is CASSRQGPNQPQHF. The CDR3, as DNA: TGTGCCAGCAGTCGACAGGGCCCCAATCAGCCCCAGCATTTT. V and J are TRBV2 and TRBJ1-5; 7 bases are a match to TRBD1. The CDR3 is 14 amino acids. J lost 3 bases, V lost 5 bases, and 4 bases had no gene match. Germline V gene data show CDR1 as SNHLY and CDR2 as FYNNEI.